Below, 3 T cell receptor beta chains from the same sample are listed, as sequenced in a study of T cell responses to AZD1222 COVID-19 vaccine (TCRdb year 2021). In light of the paper, this sample's time point label describes: baseline before first vaccination. The library came from the immunoSEQ multiplex PCR assay. In its TCRdb copy, this immuneACCESS table keeps in-frame sequences only and misses some clones. Where compared with another copy, unresolved V genes explain less than half of these, and the others have no known cause. A total of about 120,000 clones appear in this sample, roughly 84% of them only once. Approximately 9.2% of the sample comes from the top ten. The sequences come from peripheral blood, collected on day 0 of AZD1222 vaccination. Receptors were obtained from an adult in good health.

The chain is built from TRBV3-1 (or the pseudogene TRBV3-2) and TRBJ2-7, with D perhaps TRBD1 or TRBD2 (5 bases each). The CDR3 covers 12 residues. Per germline, CDR1 LGHDT and CDR2 YNNKEL (reference sequence). Trimming took 3 bases from V and 6 from J, leaving 9 bases between them. The chain's CDR3 is CASSQRGREQYF. CDR3 bases: TGTGCCAGCAGCCAGAGGGGACGCGAGCAGTACTTC.

A single count supports this clone. V is TRBV4-2 and J is TRBJ1-5; tentative D call: TRBD1 (5 bases). This CDR3 has 15 amino acids. The germline gives CDR1 LGHNA, CDR2 YNFKEQ. V was shortened by 1 base and J by 2 bases, with 9 bases between the two germline ends. The CDR3 spells CASSQAQGGNQPQHF. CDR3 coding DNA: TGTGCCAGCAGCCAAGCCCAGGGTGGCAATCAGCCCCAGCATTTT.

This clone came up once. This sequence joins TRBV18 and TRBJ1-2, with a weak D call TRBD1 (5 bases). The CDR3 runs to 13 residues. Trimming left V 3 bases short and J 1 base short, with 6 bases between. The germline V gene encodes CDR1 KGHSH and CDR2 LQKENI. For the CDR3, the DNA is TGTGCCAGCTCACCGACAGATAACTATGGCTACACCTTC. Translation gives CASSPTDNYGYTF.